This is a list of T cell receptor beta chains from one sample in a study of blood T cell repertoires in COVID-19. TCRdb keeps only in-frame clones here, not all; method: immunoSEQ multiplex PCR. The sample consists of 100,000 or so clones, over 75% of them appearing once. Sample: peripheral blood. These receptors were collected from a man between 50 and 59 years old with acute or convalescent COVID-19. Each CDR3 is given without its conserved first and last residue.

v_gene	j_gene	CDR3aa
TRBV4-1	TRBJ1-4	ASSLQGWHEKLF
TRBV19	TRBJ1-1	ASSSTTLGTEAF
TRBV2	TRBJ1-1	ASRRAVRSTEAF
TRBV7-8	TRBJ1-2	ASSLVVGGGYGYT
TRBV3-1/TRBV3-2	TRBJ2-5	ASRRLAGETQY
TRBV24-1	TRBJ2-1	ATSDLNSGRAYNEQF
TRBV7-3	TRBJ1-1	ASSPAPGNTEAF
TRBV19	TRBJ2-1	ATSPRAASGSNEQF
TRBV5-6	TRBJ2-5	ASSSNRGRRETQY
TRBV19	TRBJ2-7	ASSPRGAYEQY
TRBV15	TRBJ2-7	ATSNQYREQY
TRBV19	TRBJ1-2	ASSISDRGGYGYT
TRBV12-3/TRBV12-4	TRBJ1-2	ASRSFTNYGYT
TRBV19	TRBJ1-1	ASRGIGGNTEAF
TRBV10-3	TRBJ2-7	AISDSTSGSSYEQY
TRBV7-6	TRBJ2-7	ASSPRLDTYEQY
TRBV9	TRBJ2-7	ASSVGGGATPNSYEQY
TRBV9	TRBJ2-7	ASSVDGTGDYEQY
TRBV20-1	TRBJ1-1	SASKGMNTEAF
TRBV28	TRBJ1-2	ASSPGQRANYGYT
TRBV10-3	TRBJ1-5	AISDGQGEIQPQH
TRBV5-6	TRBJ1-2	ASSLSSIYGYT
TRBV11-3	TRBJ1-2	ASSSQGDGYT
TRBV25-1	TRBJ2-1	ASGTSGRKEQF
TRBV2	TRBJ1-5	AGSTGDSNQPQH
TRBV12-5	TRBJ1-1	ASGLTGTNTEAF
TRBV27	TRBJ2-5	ASSSRWQETQY
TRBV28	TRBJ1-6	ASSLFRFAGTGNSPLH
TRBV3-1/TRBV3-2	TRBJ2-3	ASSQDLYSSTDTQY
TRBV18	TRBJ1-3	ASSPPAGSGNTIY
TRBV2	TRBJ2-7	ASRGGQYYEQY
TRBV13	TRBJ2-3	ASSIIAGEHTDTQY
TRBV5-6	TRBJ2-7	ASSPGPGGAKYEQY
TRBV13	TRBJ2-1	ASSEGLQRDNEQF
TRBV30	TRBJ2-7	AWVGVLAGNYEQY
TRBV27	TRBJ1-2	ASSPGHAGGYGYT
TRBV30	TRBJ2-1	AWSGVSGYNEQF
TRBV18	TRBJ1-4	ASSPETTNEKLF
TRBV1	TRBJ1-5	TSSQPRTGYKPQH
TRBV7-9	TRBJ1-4	ASSLGTGRVEKLF
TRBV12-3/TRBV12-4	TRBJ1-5	ASSRTGDQPQH
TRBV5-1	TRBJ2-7	ASSRLGDRVNEQY
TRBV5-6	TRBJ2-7	ASSLWTSGSFSYEQY
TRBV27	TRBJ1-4	ASSLNTPRIANEKLF
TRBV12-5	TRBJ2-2	ASGLNTGELF
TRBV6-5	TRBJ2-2	ASSYRGTGTGELF
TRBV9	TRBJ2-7	ASSVRGSPYEQY
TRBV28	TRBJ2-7	ASSLAQPLKNYEQY
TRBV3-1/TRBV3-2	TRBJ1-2	ASSHTTGNYGYT
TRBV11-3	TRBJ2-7	ASRGQGGGEQY
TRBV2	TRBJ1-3	ASSLRGQGNTIY
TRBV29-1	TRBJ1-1	SSGDRVNTEAF
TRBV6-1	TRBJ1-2	ASSEIRDSYT
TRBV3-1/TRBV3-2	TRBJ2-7	ASSQTIRSGQY
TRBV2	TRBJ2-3	ASRGRGGYSTDTQY
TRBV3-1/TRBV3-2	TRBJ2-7	ASSQVSGIYEQY
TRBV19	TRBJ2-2	ASRIQGANTGELF
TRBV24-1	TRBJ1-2	ATSDPPGAPSVTEYGYT
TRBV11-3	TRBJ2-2	ASSFGGGLNTGELF
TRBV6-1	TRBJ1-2	ASSEVEGRSYT